This is a list of T cell receptor beta chains from one sample in a study of blood T cell repertoires in COVID-19. The assay was immunoSEQ multiplex PCR, and TCRdb's table has in-frame clones only and misses some. In the table there are about 80,000 clones, 65% to 90% of which are singletons. The material sequenced was peripheral blood. These receptor sequences come from a man aged 50-59 years with COVID-19, enrolled during active disease. The CDR3 runs from the conserved cysteine through the conserved F or W. Fields, in order: clone size, V gene, J gene, D gene, CDR3 DNA, CDR3 protein. D genes are given only for firm matches. Clone size is given for some rows only: seen once, a few or many times, or a class if the clone is expanded.

.	TRBV7-8	TRBJ2-7	.	TGTGCCAGCAGCGAGGTGGGGGGAGGAGAGCAGTACTTC	CASSEVGGGEQYF
.	TRBV19	TRBJ1-5	.	TGTGCCAGTAGACCCGGCGGGAGCAATCAGCCCCAGCATTTT	CASRPGGSNQPQHF
.	TRBV11-2	TRBJ2-7	TRBD1	TGTGCCAGCAGCCCCGGGACAGGGGCCTACGAGCAGTACTTC	CASSPGTGAYEQYF
.	TRBV27	TRBJ2-6	TRBD1	TGTGCCAGCAGACCTCGGACAGGGCTCAATCCGGGGGGGGCCAACGTCCTGACTTTC	CASRPRTGLNPGGANVLTF
.	TRBV11-2	TRBJ1-1	.	TGTGCCAGCAGCTTAGAGAGGAACACTGAAGCTTTCTTT	CASSLERNTEAFF
once	TRBV5-4	TRBJ2-7	TRBD2	TGTGCCAGCAGCTTGGTACTAGCGGGAGGCCCCCTCCAGGGGCAGTACTTC	CASSLVLAGGPLQGQYF
.	TRBV7-9	TRBJ2-7	TRBD2	TGTGCCAGCAGCACCAGCATGACTAGCGGGAGGACCGGGGGTGCCTACGAGCAGTACTTC	CASSTSMTSGRTGGAYEQYF
.	TRBV6-1	TRBJ2-7	TRBD2	TGTGCCAGCAGTGCACTAGCGGGAGGGAGCTCCTACGAGCAGTACTTC	CASSALAGGSSYEQYF
.	TRBV4-2	TRBJ2-1	TRBD2	TGTGCCAGCAGCCAAGATAGGACTAGCGGCTACAATGAGCAGTTCTTC	CASSQDRTSGYNEQFF
few	TRBV3-1/TRBV3-2	TRBJ1-6	.	TGTGCCAGCAGCCCAAACCCCGGACAGTTCCGAATGTGGCGTGGTTCACCCCTCCACTTT	CASSPNPGQFRMWRGSPLHF
.	TRBV12-5	TRBJ1-1	TRBD1	TGTGCTAGTGCCCGGGGACAGGTTAACACTGAAGCTTTCTTT	CASARGQVNTEAFF
.	TRBV4-1	TRBJ2-7	.	TGCGCCAGCAGCCAAGTGGAGTCCTACGAGCAGTACTTC	CASSQVESYEQYF
.	TRBV5-1	TRBJ2-1	TRBD2	TGCGCCAGCAGCTTTCTAGCGGGAGGGAACAATGAGCAGTTCTTC	CASSFLAGGNNEQFF
.	TRBV14	TRBJ1-1	TRBD1	TGTGCCAGCAGCATTCAAACAGGGGGATACACTGAAGCTTTCTTT	CASSIQTGGYTEAFF
.	TRBV2	TRBJ2-7	TRBD1	TGTGCCAGCAGTGACGCCGGGACAGCCTCTGGGGAGCAGTACTTC	CASSDAGTASGEQYF
.	TRBV15	TRBJ1-1	.	TGTGCCACCAGGGGTGGCGGTGAAGCTTTCTTT	CATRGGGEAFF
.	TRBV27	TRBJ1-6	TRBD1	TGTGCCAGCAGGCCAGGGACAGGTTATAATTCACCCCTCCACTTT	CASRPGTGYNSPLHF
.	TRBV3-1/TRBV3-2	TRBJ2-5	TRBD2	TGTGCCAGCAGCCAAGTAGCGGGAGGCCCCGGGGAGACCCAGTACTTC	CASSQVAGGPGETQYF
.	TRBV6-2/TRBV6-3	TRBJ2-2	TRBD2	TGTGCCAGCAGTTACTCGGGGACTAGCGGGAGACGGTTTACCGGGGAGCTGTTTTTT	CASSYSGTSGRRFTGELFF
.	TRBV11-2	TRBJ2-7	.	TGTGCCAGCAGCTTAGTAGCGATTAGCTCCTACGAGCAGTACTTC	CASSLVAISSYEQYF
.	TRBV28	TRBJ1-3	.	TGTGCCAGCAGTAATACAGGGCACTCTGGAAACACCATATATTTT	CASSNTGHSGNTIYF
.	TRBV2	TRBJ1-5	.	TGTGCCAGCAGTGAATCAGGGGATCGTCAGCCCCAGCATTTT	CASSESGDRQPQHF
.	TRBV9	TRBJ2-6	TRBD1	TGTGCCAGCAGCGTAGGGACAGGGGGCTTGGCTGGGGCCAACGTCCTGACTTTC	CASSVGTGGLAGANVLTF